This T cell receptor (beta chain) emerged from a study of Graves' ophthalmopathy and Graves' hyperthyroidism. Overall study context: Specimen type is peripheral blood, obtained at initial diagnosis before any treatment.

The CDR3 runs to 14 residues. Per the germline V gene, CDR1 is SNHLY and CDR2 is FYNNEI. With V trimmed by 8 bases and J by 4 bases, 7 bases remained unmatched. This clonotype has a count of ten or more. No ophthalmopathy within 18 months of follow-up signified stable hyperthyroidism. Clinical symptoms, serum thyroxine, TRAb, thyroid ultrasound and orbital computed tomography formed the basis of diagnosis. The sequenced template was RNA, covering the TCR beta CDR3 region. RT-PCR in the first round used HTBI primers; a second-round multiplex PCR followed. TCRdb reprocessed the multiplex PCR reads with MiXCR, giving one entry per CDR3 protein. Of hundreds of thousands of distinct CDR3 sequences in the sample, under 25% were seen once.

The sample taken for sequencing was peripheral blood. This receptor was identified in a young woman with stable Graves' hyperthyroidism. This chain uses TRBV2 with TRBJ2-2; 7 positions match TRBD2. CDR3 nucleotides: TGTGCCAGCGGGCGACTAGCAAGCACCGGGGAGCTGTTTTTT. It is translated as CASGRLASTGELFF.